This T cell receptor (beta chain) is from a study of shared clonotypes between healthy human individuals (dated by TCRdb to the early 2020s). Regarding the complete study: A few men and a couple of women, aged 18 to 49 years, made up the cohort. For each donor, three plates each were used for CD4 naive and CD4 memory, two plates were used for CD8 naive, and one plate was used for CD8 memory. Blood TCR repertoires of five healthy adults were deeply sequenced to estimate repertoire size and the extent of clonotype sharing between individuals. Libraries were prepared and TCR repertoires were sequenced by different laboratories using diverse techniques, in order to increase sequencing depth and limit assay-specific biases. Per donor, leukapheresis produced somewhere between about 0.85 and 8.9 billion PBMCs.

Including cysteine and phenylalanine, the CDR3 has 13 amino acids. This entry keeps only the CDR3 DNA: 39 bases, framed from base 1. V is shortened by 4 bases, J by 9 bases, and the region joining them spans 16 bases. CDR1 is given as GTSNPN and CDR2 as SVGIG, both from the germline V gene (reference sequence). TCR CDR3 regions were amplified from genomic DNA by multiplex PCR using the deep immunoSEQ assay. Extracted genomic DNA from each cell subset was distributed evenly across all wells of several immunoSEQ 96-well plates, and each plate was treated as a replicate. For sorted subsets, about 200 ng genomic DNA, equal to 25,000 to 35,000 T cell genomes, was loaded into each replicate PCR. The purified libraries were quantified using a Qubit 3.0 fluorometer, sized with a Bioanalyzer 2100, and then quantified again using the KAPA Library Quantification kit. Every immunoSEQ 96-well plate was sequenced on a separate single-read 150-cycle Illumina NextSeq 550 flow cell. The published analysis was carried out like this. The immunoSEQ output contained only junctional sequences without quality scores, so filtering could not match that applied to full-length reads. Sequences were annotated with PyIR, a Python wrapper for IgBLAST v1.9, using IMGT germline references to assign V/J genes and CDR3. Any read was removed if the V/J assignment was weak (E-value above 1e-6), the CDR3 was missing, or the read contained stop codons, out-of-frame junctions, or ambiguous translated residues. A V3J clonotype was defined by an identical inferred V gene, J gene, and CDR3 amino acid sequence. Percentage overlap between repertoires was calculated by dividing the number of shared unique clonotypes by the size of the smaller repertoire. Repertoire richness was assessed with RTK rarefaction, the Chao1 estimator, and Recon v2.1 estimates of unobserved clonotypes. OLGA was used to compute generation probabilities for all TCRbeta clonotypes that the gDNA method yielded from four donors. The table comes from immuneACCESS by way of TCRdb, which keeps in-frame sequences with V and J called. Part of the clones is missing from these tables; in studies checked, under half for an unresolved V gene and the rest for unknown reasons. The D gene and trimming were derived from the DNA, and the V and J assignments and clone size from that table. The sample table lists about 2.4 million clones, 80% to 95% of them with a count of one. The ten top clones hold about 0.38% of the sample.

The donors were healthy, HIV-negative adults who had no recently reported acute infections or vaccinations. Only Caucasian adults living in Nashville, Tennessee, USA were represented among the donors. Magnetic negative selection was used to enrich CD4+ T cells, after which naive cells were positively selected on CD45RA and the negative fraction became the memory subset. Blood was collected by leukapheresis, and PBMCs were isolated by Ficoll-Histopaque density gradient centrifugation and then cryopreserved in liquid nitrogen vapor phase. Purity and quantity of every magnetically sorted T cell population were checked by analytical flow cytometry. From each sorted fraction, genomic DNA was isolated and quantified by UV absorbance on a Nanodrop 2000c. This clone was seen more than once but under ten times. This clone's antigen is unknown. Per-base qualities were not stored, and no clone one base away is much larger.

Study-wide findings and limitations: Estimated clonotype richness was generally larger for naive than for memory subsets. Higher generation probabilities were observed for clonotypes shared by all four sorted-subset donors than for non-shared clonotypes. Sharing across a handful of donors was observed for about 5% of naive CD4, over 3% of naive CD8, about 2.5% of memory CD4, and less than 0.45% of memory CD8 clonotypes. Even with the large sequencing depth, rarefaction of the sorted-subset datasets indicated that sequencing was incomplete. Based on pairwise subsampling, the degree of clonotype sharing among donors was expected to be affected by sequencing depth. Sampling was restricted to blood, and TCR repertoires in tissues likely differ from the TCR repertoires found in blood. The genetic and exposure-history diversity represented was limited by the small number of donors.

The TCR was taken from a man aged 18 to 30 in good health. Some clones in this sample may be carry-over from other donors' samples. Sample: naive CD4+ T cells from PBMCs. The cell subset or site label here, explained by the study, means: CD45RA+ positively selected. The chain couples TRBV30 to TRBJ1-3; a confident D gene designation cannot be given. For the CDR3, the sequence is CAWNWGVRRTIYF. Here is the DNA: TGTGCCTGGAACTGGGGAGTTCGGCGCACCATATATTTT.